The rows below give T cell receptor beta chains drawn from one sample of a study of patients and donors after allogeneic stem cell transplantation. TCRdb ran MiXCR on the RT-PCR reads and lists one entry per CDR3 protein. The table has hundreds of thousands of distinct CDR3 sequences, around 14% seen once. What was sequenced was blood, either unsorted or a sorted T cell fraction (not recorded which). Receptors originate from a human donor who was either an allogeneic HSCT recipient or a stem cell or donor lymphocyte infusion donor (not recorded which). It is not recorded whose cells these are; they may come from a transplant donor. Both conserved end residues are part of each CDR3. The order of the fields is clone size, V gene, D gene, J gene, CDR3 DNA, CDR3 protein. D genes are given only for firm matches. Expanded clones are given a class, and other clones once, few, many or no size at all.

>NA|TRBV19|TRBD1|TRBJ1-3
TGTGCCAGTAGACCCACAGGGGGCGCTTCCAGAAACACCATATATTTT
CASRPTGGASRNTIYF
>many|TRBV2|TRBD1|TRBJ2-5
TGTGCCAGCAGCGAAGCAAGGACAGGGGGCAGTACCCAGTACTTC
CASSEARTGGSTQYF
>many|TRBV20-1|NA|TRBJ1-2
TGCAGTGCTAGAGATTCCGGGGTCGGCTACACCTTC
CSARDSGVGYTF
>many|TRBV30|TRBD1|TRBJ2-4
TGTGCCTGGAGTGCCCGGGGACAGGATGTTTCGCTAGCCAAAAACATTCAGTACTTC
CAWSARGQDVSLAKNIQYF
>few|TRBV3-1|NA|TRBJ1-2
TGTGCCAGCAGCCGCTACAGCGGCTACACCTTC
CASSRYSGYTF
>few|TRBV7-2|NA|TRBJ2-6
TGTGCCAGCAGCCCGGTCTTCTCTGGGGCCAACGTCCTGACTTTC
CASSPVFSGANVLTF
>few|TRBV5-1|TRBD1|TRBJ1-4
TGCGCCAGCAGCTTGGGTGACAGGGGATCTAATGAAAAACTGTTTTTT
CASSLGDRGSNEKLFF
>few|TRBV19|TRBD1|TRBJ1-2
TGTGCCAGTAGTGTAACCCGGGACAGCGGCTACACCTTC
CASSVTRDSGYTF
>many|TRBV7-9|TRBD1|TRBJ1-6
TGTGCCAGCAGCCCGGACAGGGTTTACTCACCCCTCCACTTT
CASSPDRVYSPLHF
>NA|TRBV5-4|TRBD1|TRBJ1-4
TGTGCCAGCACCCAAGGACAGGAAAATGAAAAACTGTTTTTT
CASTQGQENEKLFF
>many|TRBV29-1|NA|TRBJ2-3
TGCAGCGTTAAGACTATTACAGATACGCAGTATTTT
CSVKTITDTQYF
>few|TRBV18|NA|TRBJ1-2
TGTGCCAGCTCACCACCGAACGGAGCTAACTATGGCTACACCTTC
CASSPPNGANYGYTF
>many|TRBV12-3/TRBV12-4|NA|TRBJ1-1
TGTGCCAGCAGTTTTCGAGCCGCTAAAAACACTGAAGCTTTCTTT
CASSFRAAKNTEAFF
>many|TRBV6-1|NA|TRBJ1-3
TGTGCCAGCAGGGGGGAAGTGGCAGGAAACACCATATATTTT
CASRGEVAGNTIYF
>many|TRBV5-1|NA|TRBJ1-1
TGCGCCAGCAAGGCAGTGGGAGAGACTGAAGCTTTCTTT
CASKAVGETEAFF
>NA|TRBV27|NA|TRBJ2-7
TGTGCCAGCAGTGCCTTTCCGGGACGTAGGAGCTCCTACGAGCAGTACTTC
CASSAFPGRRSSYEQYF